This record looks at one T cell receptor beta chain sequence and its context. The antigen remains unidentified. This CDR3 is built from 14 residues. Germline trimming cut 6 bases from V and 9 bases from J; bases unmatched to any gene: 13. The germline V gene encodes CDR1 MDHEN and CDR2 SYDVKM. The sample originates from a study of T cell responses to AZD1222 COVID-19 vaccine. Study-wide results and limits: Unmutated variant regions are reportedly targeted by nearly half of spike-specific TCRs.

Using immunoSEQ multiplex PCR, the repertoire was profiled, and TCRdb retains in-frame clones only, with some absent. The top ten hold about a fifth of the sample, which has some 130,000 clones, approximately 84% seen once. V usage is TRBV28 and J usage is TRBJ2-7, with 8 positions matching TRBD2. This TCR derives from an adult in good health. Sequenced material: peripheral blood, taken on day 0 of AZD1222 vaccination. The CDR3, as DNA: TGTGCCAGCAGCCCCGGGGCGGGGGGTTTAGGGCAGTACTTC. It specifies CASSPGAGGLGQYF.